This T cell receptor beta chain was retrieved from a study of blood T cell repertoires in COVID-19. In the study overall: Italy, Spain and the United States were the sources of the convalescent and acute COVID-19 samples. T cells, B-cell-depleted T cells, or PBMCs provided the cDNA or gDNA that served as material.

The CDR3 is made up of 17 amino acids. Germline assignment: CDR1 LNHDA and CDR2 SQIVND (reference sequence). The J segment lost 2 bases and the V segment lost 10 bases, leaving 17 bases of the junction unmatched. As originally analysed: Estimation of nucleated cell counts relied on the amplification of reference gene primers. Some clones are missing from TCRdb's copy, which holds only in-frame ones; the method was immunoSEQ multiplex PCR. From that table come the V and J calls and clone size; the DNA was used to work out D and trimming. The sample lists roughly 40,000 clones; about 86% were seen once.

The clonotype comes from a woman older than 75 with active or convalescent COVID-19. Sequencing was performed on peripheral blood. The chain combines TRBV19 with TRBJ1-5; 7 bases fit TRBD1. CDR3 in amino acids: CATSSSDRVFGNQPQHF. The CDR3 nucleotides read TGTGCCACCTCGTCTTCAGACAGGGTGTTTGGCAATCAGCCCCAGCATTTT.